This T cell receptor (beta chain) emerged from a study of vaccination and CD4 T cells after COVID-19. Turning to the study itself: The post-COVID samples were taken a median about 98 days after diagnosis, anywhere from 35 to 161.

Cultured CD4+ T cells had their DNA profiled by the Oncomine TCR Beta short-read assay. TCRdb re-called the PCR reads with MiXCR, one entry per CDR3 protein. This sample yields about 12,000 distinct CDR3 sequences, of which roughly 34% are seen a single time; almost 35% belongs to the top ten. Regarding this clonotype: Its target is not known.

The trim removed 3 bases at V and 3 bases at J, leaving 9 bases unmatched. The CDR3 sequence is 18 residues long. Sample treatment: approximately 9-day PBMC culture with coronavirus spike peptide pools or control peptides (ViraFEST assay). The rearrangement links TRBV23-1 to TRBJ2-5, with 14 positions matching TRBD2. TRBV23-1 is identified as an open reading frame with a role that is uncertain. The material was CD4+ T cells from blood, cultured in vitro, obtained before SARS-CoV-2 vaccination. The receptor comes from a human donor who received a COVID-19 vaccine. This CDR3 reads CASSQATTSGGAEETQYF. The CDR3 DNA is TGCGCCAGCAGTCAGGCCACGACTAGCGGGGGGGCCGAAGAGACCCAGTACTTC.